This TCR beta chain comes out of a study of regulatory T cells in long-lasting Graves disease (dated by TCRdb to the early 2020s). With regard to the full study: Antithyroid drugs had been taken for less than 3 months by newly diagnosed Graves' disease patients. A total of around 35 samples were covered by TCR sequencing, comprising roughly 13 persistent and 20 or so newly diagnosed Graves' disease patients. The study was conducted in China and was registered as a clinical trial. Persistent Graves' disease patients were compared with newly diagnosed Graves' disease patients by peripheral blood TCR sequencing and RNA sequencing. Results the study describes overall, beyond this receptor: Persistent disease showed preferential use of TRBV28, TRBJ1-2 and TRBJ2-5, whereas newly diagnosed disease favored TRBV20-1 and TRBJ2-1. A larger number of public clonotypes was shared among persistent patients (approximately 3,000) than among newly diagnosed patients (roughly 930). Compared with newly diagnosed patients, patients with persistent Graves' disease had lower TCR Shannon entropy and fewer highly expanded clones, which suggests clonal expansion. The small sample size was acknowledged by the authors as a limitation that may reduce accuracy. The study examined only peripheral blood because the primary lesion, thyroid tissue, could not be accessed. Only the TCR beta chain was sequenced and analyzed.

The sample's time point label is to be understood as: newly diagnosed GD, antithyroid drugs for less than 3 months. RNA was extracted from PBMCs in TRIzol for both TCR sequencing and RNA sequencing. Graves' disease was diagnosed according to American Thyroid Association guidelines. The patients came from an endocrinology department in Xi'an, China. From each patient, around 9 milliliters of peripheral blood was collected into an EDTA anticoagulant tube. Ficoll Paque Plus density gradient separation was used to isolate PBMCs, and no further T cell sorting was performed. An Agilent 2100 Bioanalyzer and agarose gel were used to assess RNA quality, and a NanoDrop 2000 was used to measure RNA concentration. The library relied on multiplex PCR. Sequencer: Illumina HiSeq 4000. To build TCR beta libraries, CDR3 regions were amplified by Arm-PCR using iRepertoire HTBI primers. Before sequencing, the PCR products underwent gel purification. The source study handled its data this way. Gene usage analysis of CDR3 amino acid clonotypes relied on the 60 or so TRBV and 14 TRBJ segments identified across samples. COPE and FqMerger were used to merge filtered high-quality paired reads into contigs. BLAST was used to align contigs to IMGT TRBV, TRBD and TRBJ reference genes, and CDR3 was defined according to IMGT. Any clonotype with a frequency above 0.1% was classified as a highly expanded clone. Repertoire diversity was measured by Shannon entropy, and V-J evenness by the Gini coefficient. Public clonotypes were defined as clonotypes shared by more than one individual. Through fastp at Q25 and MiXCR, TCRdb rebuilt clones from the public reads, retaining in-frame beta chains. Rows are unified per CDR3 protein, each entry keeping the most common DNA and genes. The V and J calls reflect TCRdb's pipeline rather than the authors' work. This sample lists 530,000 or so distinct CDR3 sequences; roughly 14% were detected once. Approximately 9.3% of the sample is held by the ten biggest clonotypes.

V gives up 6 bases and J gives up 3 bases, and the segment between their germline ends measures 20 bases. The CDR3 spans 17 residues, from the cysteine through the phenylalanine. Here the CDR3 DNA is all that survives: 51 bases in frame from base 1. From the germline V gene, CDR1 is ENHRY and CDR2 is SYGVKD. This clonotype has a handful of counts. The clone's antigen remains unknown. Base qualities were left out, and no much larger clone turns up one base away. The sample was also linked to a second study, of T cells in Graves' hyperthyroidism and ophthalmopathy. Per the second study: A patient counted as having stable Graves' hyperthyroidism if no progression to ophthalmopathy occurred over 18 months of follow-up. Hyperthyroidism patients were aged 18 to 65 years and newly diagnosed, with disease duration of less than 2 months. Patients with uncontrolled infections, other autoimmune diseases, pregnancy or lactation were excluded. Diagnoses relied on clinical symptoms, serum thyroxine and TRAb, thyroid ultrasound and orbital computed tomography. The TCR CDR3 was subjected to a first round of RT-PCR using the HTBI primer set and the Qiagen OneStep RT-PCR kit. Most expanded thyroid clonotypes (frequency above 0.001) were also detected in blood, a finding suggesting that blood repertoires may reflect thyroid immune responses. Ophthalmopathy was separated from stable hyperthyroidism by a 13 V-J signature model, with around 88% sensitivity and around 81% specificity obtained in cross-validation and 80%/75% obtained in testing. In validation, progression to ophthalmopathy was predicted by the model with about 70% sensitivity and 72% to 80% specificity, a median of 6.5 months before onset. To identify distinguishing TCR V-J signatures, a discovery cohort of about 95 patients was used, comprising under 45 with Graves' ophthalmopathy and roughly 60 with stable Graves' hyperthyroidism. Prospective prediction of ophthalmopathy was tested in an independent validation cohort consisting of about 19 hyperthyroidism patients and more than 15 patients who later progressed to ophthalmopathy. The roughly 91 discovery patients were randomly divided into training and test sets at a 7:3 ratio. The study also compared thyroid tissue and blood T-cell repertoires from over 5 Graves' hyperthyroidism patients. Once sampling was done, hyperthyroidism patients were given methimazole at a starting dose of 30 mg daily, whereas ophthalmopathy patients were given high-dose intravenous methylprednisolone. The libraries were constructed in a second round of multiplex PCR and then size-selected and purified. The libraries were sequenced on an Illumina HiSeq2000 using paired-end 100 bp reads. SOAPnuke was used to process the raw data, with reads discarded if the reads contained adapters or uncalled bases, had a mean Phred below 15, or lacked an exact constant-primer or identifier match. COPE v1.2.5 was used to merge the high-quality paired reads, and each unique nucleotide sequence was defined as a clonotype. Clonotypes were aligned to IMGT TRBV, TRBD and TRBJ reference segments using MiTCR v1.1. The analysis included only V-J combinations with a frequency above 0.0001, which together covered over 98% of the repertoires. The TCS score was defined as the ratio of F50 (clonal expansion) to E x V (chaos), calculated using BLOSUM62-based TCRdist between CDR3 peptides within each V-J. Welch's t-statistics and random forest reduced fewer than 550 V-J features to 10 to 15, which were used in a naive Bayes classifier (R e1071). Sample size was not statistically predetermined, and investigators were not blinded to group allocation. The paper reports TCR Vbeta CDR3 sequencing of approximately 130 peripheral blood samples: fewer than 50 ophthalmopathy, some 80 hyperthyroidism and approximately 17 progressor patients.

In this chain, TRBV10-3 is recombined with TRBJ2-2; TRBD1 is a weak D gene call, 6 bases matching. The material was peripheral blood mononuclear cells (PBMCs), obtained at new diagnosis, from a patient treated with antithyroid drugs. This TCR was recovered from a young man with Graves disease. Donor details come from another sample of the same person, matched by shared clones. CDR3 reads: CAISRTPGHRYTGELFF. The DNA reads TGTGCCATCAGCCGAACACCGGGACACCGGTACACCGGGGAGCTGTTTTTT.